The clone carrying this T cell receptor (beta chain) has a handful of counts. It was at deep level that the assay was run. Every subset had its genomic DNA shared out evenly among several immunoSEQ plates. Only in-frame clones appear in the TCRdb table, and some are missing; sequencing was by immunoSEQ multiplex PCR. The table records over 2 million clones, around 96% of them present only once. Naive CD8 populations comprised CD45RO-negative cells positively selected for CCR7, excluding terminally differentiated effector memory CD45RA+ cells. The donor population consisted of healthy HIV-negative adults with no recent acute infections or vaccinations. The data belong to a study of shared clonotypes between healthy human individuals. Sequencing was performed on naive CD8+ T cells sorted from blood. The receptor's source is a man in his late teens or twenties in good health.

This CDR3 is CAITRTGADEQFF. CDR3 nucleotide sequence: TGTGCCATCACCAGGACAGGGGCTGATGAGCAGTTCTTC. This chain uses TRBV10-3 with TRBJ2-1; 9 nucleotides align to TRBD1. CDR1 ENHRY and CDR2 SYGVKD come from the germline V gene. Trimming at V came to 7 bases and at J to 8 bases, leaving 6 bases not matched to a gene. This CDR3 has 13 amino acids.